Each of the 5 T cell receptor beta chains below was sequenced from the same sample in a study of cytomegalovirus exposure and HLA in healthy donors. Sequencing was performed with immunoSEQ multiplex PCR; in TCRdb, only in-frame clones are kept and a portion is missing. The table has some 170,000 clones, 95% to 97% seen once; the top ten hold 0.8% to 0.95%. The sequenced material came from PBMCs. These receptors were taken from a woman in her late teens or twenties in good health and CMV-seronegative.

The chain is built from TRBV9 and TRBJ1-4; tentatively, D is TRBD1 (5 bases). There are 15 residues in the CDR3. Germline V gives CDR1 SGDLS, CDR2 YYNGEE. Trimming shortened V by 3 bases and J by 6 bases, and 15 bases separated the two germline ends. CDR3 DNA sequence: TGTGCCAGCAGCGCCCGGGGGGGTTTTGATGAAAAACTGTTTTTT. Translation gives CASSARGGFDEKLFF.

The CDR3 region is CASSPGNGQQLLNSPLHF. Written as DNA, the CDR3 is TGTGCCAGCAGCCCAGGAAATGGACAGCAACTACTGAATTCACCCCTCCACTTT. V usage is TRBV16 and J usage is TRBJ1-6; D possibly corresponds to TRBD1 (6 bases). This CDR3 is 18 amino acids long. With 4 bases removed from V and 7 bases from J, the gap between germline ends came to 23 bases. Germline V gene sequence: CDR1 KGHSY, CDR2 FQNENV.

The chain joins TRBV6-6 to TRBJ2-3, with 7 bases fitting TRBD2. V gave up 2 bases and J gave up 4 bases; unmatched junction bases: 0. This CDR3 is 13 amino acids long. Germline V gene sequence: CDR1 MNHNY, CDR2 SVGAGI (reference sequence). The CDR3 region has the DNA TGTGCCAGCAGTTACGGGGGGGCAGATACGCAGTATTTT. Protein: CASSYGGADTQYF.

This clone was seen just once. This chain links TRBV6-6 with TRBJ2-1; TRBD2 agrees at 8 bases. The CDR3 covers 14 residues. With 10 bases clipped from V and 7 bases from J, the junction kept 12 bases outside the gene matches. Germline CDR1 reads MNHNY; CDR2 reads SVGAGI (reference sequence). Here the CDR3 DNA reads TGTGCCATCTCCCCTCGGACTAGCCAAAATGAGCAGTTCTTC. Translated, it gives CAISPRTSQNEQFF.

The chain links TRBV6-6 to TRBJ1-1; 11 positions match TRBD1. V shed 4 bases and J 0 bases; nucleotides not matched to a gene: 4. The CDR3 spans 16 residues. CDR1 and CDR2 from the germline V gene are MNHNY and SVGAGI (reference sequence). The CDR3 region has the DNA TGTGCCAGCAGTTTGGGACAGGGGGTTATGAACACTGAAGCTTTCTTT. Amino acids: CASSLGQGVMNTEAFF.